These T cell receptor beta chains were read from a single sample in a study of OX40 agonist ivuxolimab in advanced cancers. Using immunoSEQ multiplex PCR, the repertoire was profiled, and TCRdb retains in-frame clones only, with some absent. The sample records approximately 46,000 clones, approximately 80% being singletons. The source was CD4+ or CD8+ T cells sorted from blood, collected in a trial of the OX40 agonist ivuxolimab. These receptors were collected from an adult with an advanced solid tumor such as melanoma, head and neck, liver or kidney cancer. Both conserved end residues are part of each CDR3.

j_gene,v_gene,CDR3aa
TRBJ2-2,TRBV5-1,CASSLSASGPRGTGELFF
TRBJ1-2,TRBV19,CASRLRAGGSGYTF
TRBJ2-3,TRBV7-2,CASSPGLAGEWPDTQYF
TRBJ2-4,TRBV5-1,CASSLENIQYF
TRBJ1-1,TRBV19,CASSPDDRDTEAFF
TRBJ2-5,TRBV6-6,CASSEGGLYQETQYF
TRBJ1-5,TRBV2,CASSSGQIYQPQHF
TRBJ2-2,TRBV30,CAWIHKLTSGSGGTGELFF
TRBJ1-4,TRBV7-2,CASSLVMGGSEKLFF
TRBJ1-6,TRBV12-5,CASGLVRQVGSFSYNSPLHF
TRBJ1-2,TRBV5-6,CASSQYGTGKNYGYTF
TRBJ2-3,TRBV28,CASSLRASGLRGTDTQYF
TRBJ1-2,TRBV18,CASSPGTGFDYGYTF
TRBJ1-2,TRBV7-8,CASSLEWTVYGYTF